This T cell receptor (beta chain) was retrieved from a study of graft-versus-host responses after intestinal transplantation. The wider study: Recipients across the board were started on anti-thymocyte globulin induction, then kept on tacrolimus and steroids for two to four years. Study-wide findings and caveats: Recipient bone marrow held GvH clones, some seen earlier in ileum or blood.

Notes on this clone: Antigen unknown.

The table came from immunoSEQ multiplex PCR; TCRdb's copy has only in-frame clones and leaves some out. The sample holds over 85,000 clones, around 93% seen once. This CDR3 spans 16 amino acids. CDR1 and CDR2 from the germline V gene are SGHTA and FQGNSA. Trimming took 0 bases from V and 4 from J; bases not matched to a gene: 4. The sample here was unstimulated CD8+ T cells sorted from spleen or lymph node cells, taken before intestinal transplant. The V call is TRBV7-2, the J call TRBJ2-1; 9 nucleotides agree with TRBD2. The sequence came from a human donor who received an intestinal transplant. The CDR3 region is CASSLALAGGYNEQFF. In nucleotides, the CDR3 is TGTGCCAGCAGCTTAGCTCTGGCGGGAGGGTACAATGAGCAGTTCTTC.